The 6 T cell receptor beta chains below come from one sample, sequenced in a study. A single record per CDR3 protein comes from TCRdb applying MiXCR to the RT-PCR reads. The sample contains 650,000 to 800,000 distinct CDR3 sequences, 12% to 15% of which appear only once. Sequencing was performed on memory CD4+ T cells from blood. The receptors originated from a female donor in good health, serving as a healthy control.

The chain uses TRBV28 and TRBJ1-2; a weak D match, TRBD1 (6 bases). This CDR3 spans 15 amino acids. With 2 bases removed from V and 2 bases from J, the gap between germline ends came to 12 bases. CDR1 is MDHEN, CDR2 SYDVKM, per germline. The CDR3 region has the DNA TGTGCCAGCAGTTTAACAGGGCTGGTAAACTATGGCTACACCTTC. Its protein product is CASSLTGLVNYGYTF.

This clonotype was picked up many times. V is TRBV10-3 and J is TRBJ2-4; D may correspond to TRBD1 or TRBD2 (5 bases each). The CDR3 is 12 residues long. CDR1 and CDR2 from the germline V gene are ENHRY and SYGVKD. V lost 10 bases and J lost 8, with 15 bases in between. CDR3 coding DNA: TGTGCCACGGTTGGGCTGGGGGACATTCAGTACTTC. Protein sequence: CATVGLGDIQYF.

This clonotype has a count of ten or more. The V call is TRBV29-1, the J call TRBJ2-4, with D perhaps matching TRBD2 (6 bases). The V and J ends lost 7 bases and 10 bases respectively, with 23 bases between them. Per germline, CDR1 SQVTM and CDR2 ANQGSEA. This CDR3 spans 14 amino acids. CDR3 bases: TGCAGCGCTCGTGGGGTAGCGGAAGATAGTATTCAGTACTTC. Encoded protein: CSARGVAEDSIQYF.

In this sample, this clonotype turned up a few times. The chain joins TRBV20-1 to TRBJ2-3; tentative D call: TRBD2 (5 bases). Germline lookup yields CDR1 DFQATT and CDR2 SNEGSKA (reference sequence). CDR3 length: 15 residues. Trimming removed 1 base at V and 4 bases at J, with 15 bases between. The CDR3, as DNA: TGCAGTGCTAGAGTGGTGAAGGGAGCCCCAGATACGCAGTATTTT. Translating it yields CSARVVKGAPDTQYF.

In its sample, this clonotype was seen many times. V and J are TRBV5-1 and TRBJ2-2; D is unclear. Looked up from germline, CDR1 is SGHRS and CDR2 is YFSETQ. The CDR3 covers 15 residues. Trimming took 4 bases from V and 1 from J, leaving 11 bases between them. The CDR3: CASSPMIGNTGELFF. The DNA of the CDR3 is TGCGCCAGCAGCCCCATGATTGGGAACACCGGGGAGCTGTTTTTT.

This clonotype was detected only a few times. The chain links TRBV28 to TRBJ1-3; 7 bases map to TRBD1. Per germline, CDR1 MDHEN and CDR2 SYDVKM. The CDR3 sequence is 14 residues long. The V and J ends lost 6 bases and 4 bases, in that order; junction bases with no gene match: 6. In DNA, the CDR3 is TGTGCCAGCAGCGACAGGGCATCCGGAAACACCATATATTTT. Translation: CASSDRASGNTIYF.